This entry concerns a single T cell receptor beta chain. In the source study's methods: Estimates of nucleated cell counts were drawn from the amplification of reference gene primers. The repertoire was sequenced with immunoSEQ multiplex PCR; TCRdb's copy has only in-frame clones and lacks some. The DNA was the basis for D and trimming; V, J and clone size are from that table. This table holds 250,000 to 300,000 clones, roughly 80% found once. Before they entered the study, exposed participants had met a COVID-19 case within 2 weeks. The sample originates from a study of blood T cell repertoires in COVID-19. The length of the CDR3 is 15 residues. J gave up 4 bases and V 5 bases, and 4 bases lay outside the gene matches. Germline CDR1 and CDR2: SGHAT and FQNNGV.

The receptor was isolated from a man between 35 and 55 years old who had been exposed to COVID-19. Sequenced sample: PBMCs or T cells enriched from blood (not recorded which). The V gene is TRBV11-2, the J gene TRBJ2-2, with 10 bases lining up with TRBD2. CDR3 in DNA: TGTGCCAGCAGCCCTGGGACTAGCGCCACCGGGGAGCTGTTTTTT. Its translation is CASSPGTSATGELFF.